The entry below describes one TCR beta chain. This sample stems from a study of blood T cell repertoires in COVID-19. Germline V lookup: CDR1 LGHNA, CDR2 YSLEER. This CDR3 region has 19 residues. V was trimmed by 0 bases and J by 2 bases, leaving 19 bases between them. The protocol was immunoSEQ multiplex PCR, while the TCRdb copy is restricted to in-frame clones and leaves out a portion. The sample yields approximately 290,000 clones, about 93% seen once. Adults between about 18 and 89 years of age took part from 24 US areas. Each participant's cohort was designated according to participant-reported clinical history. For recovered donors of Cohort 3, there were two negative PCRs, clearance, or symptom resolution.

The sample consisted of PBMCs or T cells enriched from blood (not recorded which). The chain carries TRBV4-3 and TRBJ2-2, with D possibly matching TRBD2 (6 bases). The clonotype was recovered from a woman between 25 and 40 years old who had recovered from COVID-19. In DNA form, the CDR3 reads TGCGCCAGCAGCCAAGATAGCTCCTACGGGACTTCTAACACCGGGGAGCTGTTTTTT. This codes for CASSQDSSYGTSNTGELFF.